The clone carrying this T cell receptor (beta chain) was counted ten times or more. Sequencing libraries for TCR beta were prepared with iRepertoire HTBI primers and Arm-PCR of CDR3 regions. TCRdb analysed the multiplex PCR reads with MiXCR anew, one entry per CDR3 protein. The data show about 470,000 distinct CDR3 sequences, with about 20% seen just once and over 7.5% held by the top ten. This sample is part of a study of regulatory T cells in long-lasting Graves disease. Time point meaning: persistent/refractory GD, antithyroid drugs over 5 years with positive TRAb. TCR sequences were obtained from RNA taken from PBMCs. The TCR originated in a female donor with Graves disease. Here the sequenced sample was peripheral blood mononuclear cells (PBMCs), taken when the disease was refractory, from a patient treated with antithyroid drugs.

The CDR3 sequence: CSARDPVGTGLAGQYF. The CDR3 DNA is TGCAGTGCTAGAGACCCCGTAGGGACAGGCCTAGCGGGGCAGTACTTC. The chain is built from TRBV20-1 and TRBJ2-7, with D possibly called TRBD1 or TRBD2 (8 bases each). The CDR3 has 16 amino acids. CDR1 is DFQATT and CDR2 is SNEGSKA in the germline V gene (reference sequence). Trimming removed 0 bases from V and 9 bases from J, with 24 bases in between.